The sequence of this TCR beta chain was determined in a study of blood T cell repertoires in COVID-19. Study as a whole: Sites across the United States, Italy and Spain contributed samples from acute and convalescent COVID-19. PBMCs, B-cell-depleted T cells, or T cells were the source of the cDNA or gDNA that made up the material.

Original processing methods: By means of reference gene primer amplification, nucleated cell counts were estimated. Only in-frame clones appear in the TCRdb table, and some are missing; sequencing was by immunoSEQ multiplex PCR. D and trimming come from the DNA, and the V and J calls and clone size come from that table. The sample holds 150,000 or so clones, around nine tenths seen once. CDR3 length: 16 residues. This clonotype was sampled from a human donor in a cohort sampled during active COVID-19. Sample: peripheral blood. The gene calls are TRBV1 and TRBJ2-7; the D segment call TRBD1 is taken from the table without a DNA check. TRBV1 has pseudogene status. CDR3 region: CTSSQYLRRGGYEQYF. For the CDR3, the DNA is TGCACCAGCAGCCAATACCTGAGAAGGGGTGGCTACGAGCAGTACTTC.